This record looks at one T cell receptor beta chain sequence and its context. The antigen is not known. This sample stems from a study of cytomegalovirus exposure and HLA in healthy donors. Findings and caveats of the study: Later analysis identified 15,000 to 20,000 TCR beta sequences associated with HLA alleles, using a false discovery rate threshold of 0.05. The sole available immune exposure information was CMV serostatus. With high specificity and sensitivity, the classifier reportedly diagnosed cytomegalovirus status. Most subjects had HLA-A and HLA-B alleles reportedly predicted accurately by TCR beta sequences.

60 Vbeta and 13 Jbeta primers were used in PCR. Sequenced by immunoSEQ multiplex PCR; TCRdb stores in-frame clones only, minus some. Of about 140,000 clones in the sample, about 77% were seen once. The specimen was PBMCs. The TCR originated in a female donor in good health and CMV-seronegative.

The CDR3 here is CASSERIEGYGYTF. The CDR3 bases are TGTGCCAGCAGTGAACGTATAGAGGGCTATGGCTACACCTTC. The rearrangement uses TRBV6-1 and TRBJ1-2; D is undetermined. Trimming pared 2 bases from V and 4 bases from J, leaving 11 bases between. Germline CDR1 reads MNHNS; CDR2 reads SASEGT. This CDR3 has 14 amino acids.